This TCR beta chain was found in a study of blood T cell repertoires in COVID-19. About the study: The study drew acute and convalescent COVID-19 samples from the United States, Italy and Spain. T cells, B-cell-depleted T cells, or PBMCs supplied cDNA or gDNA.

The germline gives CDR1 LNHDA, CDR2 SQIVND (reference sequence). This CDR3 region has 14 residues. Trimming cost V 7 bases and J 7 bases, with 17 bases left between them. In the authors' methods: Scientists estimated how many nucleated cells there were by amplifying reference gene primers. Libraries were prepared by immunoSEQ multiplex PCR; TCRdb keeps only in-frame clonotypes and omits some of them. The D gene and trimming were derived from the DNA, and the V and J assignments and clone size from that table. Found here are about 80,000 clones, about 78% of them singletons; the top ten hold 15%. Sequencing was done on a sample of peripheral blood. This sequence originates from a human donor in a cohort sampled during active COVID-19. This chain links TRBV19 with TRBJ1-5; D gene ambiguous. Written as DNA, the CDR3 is TGTGCCAGTAATAGGTATGAGACTGACCAGCCCCAGCATTTT. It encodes CASNRYETDQPQHF. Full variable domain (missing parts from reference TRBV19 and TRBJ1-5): DGGITQSPKYLFRKEGQNVTLSCEQNLNHDAMYWYRQDPGQGLRLIYYSQIVNDFQKGDIAEGYSVSREKKESFPLTVTSAQKNPTAFYLCASNRYETDQPQHFGDGTRLSIL.